These 18 T cell receptor beta chains came from one sample sequenced in a study of CD8+ T cells in alopecia areata. RNA extraction was followed by reverse transcription into cDNA, which acted as the sequencing template. Profiling relied on immunoSEQ multiplex PCR, and the TCRdb table lists in-frame clones only, not all of them. The sample contains a few hundred thousand clones, more than 30% of which appear only once. This sample's treatment: oral pan-JAK inhibitor, 5-10 mg twice daily. The sequences come from CD4+ T cells sorted from blood, collected at roughly week 30, from a patient treated with tofacitinib. These TCRs come from a human donor with alopecia areata.

This clone was seen a few times. The V gene is TRBV7-2, the J gene TRBJ1-5; D call uncertain. Trimming cost V 5 bases and J 2 bases, with 7 bases left between them. The CDR3 runs 13 residues. The germline gives CDR1 SGHTA, CDR2 FQGNSA. For the CDR3, the DNA is TGTGCCAGCAGCCGGGGAGGCAATCAGCCCCAGCATTTT. It is translated as CASSRGGNQPQHF. Full variable domain (rest looked up from reference TRBV7-2 and TRBJ1-5): GAGVSQSPSNKVTEKGKDVELRCDPISGHTALYWYRQSLGQGLEFLIYFQGNSAPDKSGLPSDRFSAERTGGSVSTLTIQRTQQEDSAVYLCASSRGGNQPQHFGDGTRLSIL.

This clone occurred a few times. This chain links TRBV5-6 with TRBJ2-1; D is unresolved. CDR1 and CDR2 (germline): SGHDT, YYEEEE. Between the trimmed V and J ends, which lost 6 bases and 6 bases, there was a span of 13 bases. This CDR3 is 13 amino acids long. The chain's CDR3 is CASTQTNLNEQFF. For the CDR3, the DNA is TGTGCCAGCACCCAGACCAACCTCAATGAGCAGTTCTTC.

V and J are TRBV18 and TRBJ2-3, with D possibly being TRBD2 (5 bases). The CDR3 extends over 14 amino acids. V was trimmed by 1 base and J by 8 bases, leaving 13 bases between them. The germline V gene has CDR1 KGHSH and CDR2 LQKENI. The CDR3 sequence: CASSPLREGVTQYF. The DNA for the CDR3 is TGTGCCAGCTCACCACTCCGTGAGGGAGTTACGCAGTATTTT.

This chain connects TRBV7-6 to TRBJ1-1; no firm D call. Deletions cut 1 base from V and 1 base from J, with 7 bases between. Germline CDR1 reads SGHVS; CDR2 reads FNYEAQ. The CDR3 sequence is 14 residues long. CDR3 bases: TGTGCCAGCAGCTTAGTAAAGGGGAACACTGAAGCTTTCTTT. Translated: CASSLVKGNTEAFF.

The V and J genes are TRBV5-1 and TRBJ1-1; possible D gene TRBD1, 6 bases. Trimming shortened V by 2 bases and J by 5 bases, and 7 bases separated the two germline ends. Germline V CDR1 and CDR2: SGHRS, YFSETQ. This CDR3 contains 12 residues. The CDR3, as DNA: TGCGCCAGCAGCTTAGACAGGACTGAAGCTTTCTTT. As protein: CASSLDRTEAFF.

The chain recombines TRBV9 with TRBJ2-1, with 9 bases fitting TRBD1. Germline CDR1 is SGDLS and CDR2 is YYNGEE. After removal of 3 bases from V and 8 bases from J, the junction contained 6 bases not matched to a gene. The CDR3 spans 14 residues. The CDR3 DNA sequence: TGTGCCAGCAGCGCGAATACAGGGGGCTATGAGCAGTTCTTC. The encoded protein is CASSANTGGYEQFF. Full variable domain (missing parts from reference TRBV9 and TRBJ2-1): DSGVTQTPKHLITATGQRVTLRCSPRSGDLSVYWYQQSLDQGLQFLIQYYNGEERAKGNILERFSAQQFPDLHSELNLSSLELGDSALYFCASSANTGGYEQFFGPGTRLTVL.

This clone has more than one count but fewer than ten. The chain employs TRBV5-1 and TRBJ2-7; 11 nucleotides match TRBD2. Per germline, CDR1 SGHRS and CDR2 YFSETQ. This CDR3 is built from 15 residues. With V trimmed by 7 bases and J by 4 bases, 10 bases remained unmatched. CDR3 sequence (DNA): TGCGCCAGCGGCCGGTCCGGGACTAGCGGTTACGAGCAGTACTTC. It yields the protein CASGRSGTSGYEQYF.

This clone appeared once. The genes are TRBV15 and TRBJ2-7; D call uncertain. The CDR3 covers 15 residues. Between the trimmed V and J ends, which lost 0 bases and 3 bases, there was a span of 12 bases. Looked up from germline, CDR1 is LNHNV and CDR2 is YYDKDF (reference sequence). As DNA, the CDR3 is TGTGCCACCAGCAGAGACTTGGTGAGTTTCTACGAGCAGTACTTC. This gives the protein CATSRDLVSFYEQYF.

This clone was seen only a few times. The rearrangement links TRBV7-9 to TRBJ2-7, with 13 bases identical to TRBD2. V lost 5 bases, J lost 5 bases, and 6 bases stayed unmatched. CDR1 is SEHNR and CDR2 is FQNEAQ in the germline V gene (reference sequence). The CDR3 totals 15 residues. CDR3 nucleotide sequence: TGTGCCAGCAGCGAACCGGGACTAGCGGGAAACGAGCAGTACTTC. Amino acids: CASSEPGLAGNEQYF.

CDR3 DNA: TGTGCCACCAGCGGCTCCGTGGGGGCTAATGAAAAACTGTTTTTT. This encodes CATSGSVGANEKLFF. The chain combines TRBV15 with TRBJ1-4; possible D gene TRBD1, 5 bases. Trimming left V 5 bases short and J 3 bases short, with 13 bases between. CDR1 is LNHNV and CDR2 is YYDKDF in the germline V gene (reference sequence). The CDR3 loop spans 15 amino acids.

This rearrangement joins TRBV2 to TRBJ2-3, with 8 bases aligning to TRBD1. CDR1 and CDR2 (germline): SNHLY, FYNNEI. The CDR3 covers 14 residues. The V and J ends lost 5 bases and 3 bases, in that order; junction bases with no gene match: 4. In nucleotides, the CDR3 is TGTGCCAGCAGTTGGGACAGGTTTACAGATACGCAGTATTTT. It specifies CASSWDRFTDTQYF.

The chain joins TRBV6-5 to TRBJ1-4; no reliable D call. Per germline, CDR1 MNHEY and CDR2 SVGAGI. This CDR3 has 13 amino acids. V was pared by 5 bases and J by 8 bases, with 12 bases between. CDR3: CASSEALLEKLFF. CDR3 nucleotides: TGTGCCAGCAGTGAAGCGCTTCTGGAAAAACTGTTTTTT.

This clone was detected many times. The V call is TRBV11-2, the J call TRBJ2-1; the match to TRBD2 covers 7 bases. From germline, CDR1 is SGHAT and CDR2 FQNNGV. J was trimmed by 2 bases and V by 2 bases; bases with no gene match: 3. The CDR3 sequence is 15 residues long. The CDR3: CASSLMAGAYNEQFF. Here the CDR3 DNA reads TGTGCCAGCAGCTTAATGGCGGGGGCCTACAATGAGCAGTTCTTC. The variable domain in full, completed from reference TRBV11-2 and TRBJ2-1, reads EAGVAQSPRYKIIEKRQSVAFWCNPISGHATLYWYQQILGQGPKLLIQFQNNGVVDDSQLPKDRFSAERLKGVDSTLKIQPAKLEDSAVYLCASSLMAGAYNEQFFGPGTRLTVL.

The genes are TRBV7-9 and TRBJ2-5; possibly TRBD1 for D (5 bases). Trimming cost V 2 bases and J 2 bases, with 12 bases left between them. Germline lookup yields CDR1 SEHNR and CDR2 FQNEAQ (reference sequence). The length of the CDR3 is 15 residues. CDR3 DNA sequence: TGTGCCAGCAGCTTACTTGGCAGGGTACAAGAGACCCAGTACTTC. This gives the protein CASSLLGRVQETQYF.

This clone has at least ten counts. V gene TRBV11-2 combines with J gene TRBJ1-2; D gene unclear. CDR1 is SGHAT and CDR2 is FQNNGV in the germline V gene. The CDR3 is made up of 17 amino acids. Between the trimmed V and J ends, which lost 4 bases and 2 bases, there was a span of 20 bases. CDR3 nucleotides: TGTGCCAGCAGCTCAACGTTGCTGAGTGGTAGGAACTATGGCTACACCTTC. Amino acids: CASSSTLLSGRNYGYTF.

This sequence joins TRBV30 and TRBJ2-7; D is unresolved. CDR1 is GTSNPN and CDR2 is SVGIG in the germline V gene (reference sequence). Deletions cut 2 bases from V and 2 bases from J, with 10 bases between. CDR3 length equals 13 residues. The CDR3 DNA follows: TGTGCCTGGAGTAAGGAAGCCACCTACGAGCAGTACTTC. It codes for CAWSKEATYEQYF.

As to this clone: The junction departs from the called germline gene at one end, perhaps through a read error. The chain combines TRBV4-1 with TRBJ2-1, with 9 bases aligning to TRBD2. This CDR3 region has 12 residues. Germline assignment: CDR1 MGHRA and CDR2 YSYEKL. CDR3 amino acids: CASSLVAGARLF. CDR3 bases: TGCGCCAGCAGCCTTGTAGCGGGAGCCCGGCTCTTC.

Remarks on this clone: Just one base apart from a much larger clone, this may be a read error. This chain uses TRBV6-1 with TRBJ2-7; 7 positions agree with TRBD1. The CDR3 length is 12 residues. The V segment lost 6 bases and the J segment 3 bases; nucleotides outside the gene matches: 2. Germline CDR1 is MNHNS and CDR2 is SASEGT. CDR3 nucleotide sequence: TGTGCCAGCAGACGACAGGGCTACGAGCAGTACTTC. It yields the protein CASRRQGYEQYF.